Below, one TCR beta chain is given with its context. Antigen: not known. These data are taken from a study of radiotherapy plus CTLA-4 blockade in lung cancer. Data came from immunoSEQ multiplex PCR; TCRdb stores just in-frame clones and leaves some out. Of 60,000 to 70,000 clones listed, around 86% are singletons. Study observations and caveats: Following radiotherapy plus ipilimumab, tumor-derived TCR clones expanded in the blood.

CDR1 and CDR2 from the germline V gene are MNHNS and SASEGT. There are 13 residues in the CDR3. Trimming pared 2 bases from V and 2 bases from J, leaving 6 bases between. This specimen was peripheral blood, taken from a patient treated with radiotherapy plus ipilimumab. The chain carries TRBV6-1 and TRBJ1-1, with D possibly TRBD1 on 5 matching bases. The clonotype originates from a human donor with non-small cell lung cancer who had a partial response to radiotherapy plus ipilimumab. The CDR3: CASSEQGNTEAFF. The DNA of the CDR3 is TGTGCCAGCAGTGAACAGGGAAACACTGAAGCTTTCTTT.